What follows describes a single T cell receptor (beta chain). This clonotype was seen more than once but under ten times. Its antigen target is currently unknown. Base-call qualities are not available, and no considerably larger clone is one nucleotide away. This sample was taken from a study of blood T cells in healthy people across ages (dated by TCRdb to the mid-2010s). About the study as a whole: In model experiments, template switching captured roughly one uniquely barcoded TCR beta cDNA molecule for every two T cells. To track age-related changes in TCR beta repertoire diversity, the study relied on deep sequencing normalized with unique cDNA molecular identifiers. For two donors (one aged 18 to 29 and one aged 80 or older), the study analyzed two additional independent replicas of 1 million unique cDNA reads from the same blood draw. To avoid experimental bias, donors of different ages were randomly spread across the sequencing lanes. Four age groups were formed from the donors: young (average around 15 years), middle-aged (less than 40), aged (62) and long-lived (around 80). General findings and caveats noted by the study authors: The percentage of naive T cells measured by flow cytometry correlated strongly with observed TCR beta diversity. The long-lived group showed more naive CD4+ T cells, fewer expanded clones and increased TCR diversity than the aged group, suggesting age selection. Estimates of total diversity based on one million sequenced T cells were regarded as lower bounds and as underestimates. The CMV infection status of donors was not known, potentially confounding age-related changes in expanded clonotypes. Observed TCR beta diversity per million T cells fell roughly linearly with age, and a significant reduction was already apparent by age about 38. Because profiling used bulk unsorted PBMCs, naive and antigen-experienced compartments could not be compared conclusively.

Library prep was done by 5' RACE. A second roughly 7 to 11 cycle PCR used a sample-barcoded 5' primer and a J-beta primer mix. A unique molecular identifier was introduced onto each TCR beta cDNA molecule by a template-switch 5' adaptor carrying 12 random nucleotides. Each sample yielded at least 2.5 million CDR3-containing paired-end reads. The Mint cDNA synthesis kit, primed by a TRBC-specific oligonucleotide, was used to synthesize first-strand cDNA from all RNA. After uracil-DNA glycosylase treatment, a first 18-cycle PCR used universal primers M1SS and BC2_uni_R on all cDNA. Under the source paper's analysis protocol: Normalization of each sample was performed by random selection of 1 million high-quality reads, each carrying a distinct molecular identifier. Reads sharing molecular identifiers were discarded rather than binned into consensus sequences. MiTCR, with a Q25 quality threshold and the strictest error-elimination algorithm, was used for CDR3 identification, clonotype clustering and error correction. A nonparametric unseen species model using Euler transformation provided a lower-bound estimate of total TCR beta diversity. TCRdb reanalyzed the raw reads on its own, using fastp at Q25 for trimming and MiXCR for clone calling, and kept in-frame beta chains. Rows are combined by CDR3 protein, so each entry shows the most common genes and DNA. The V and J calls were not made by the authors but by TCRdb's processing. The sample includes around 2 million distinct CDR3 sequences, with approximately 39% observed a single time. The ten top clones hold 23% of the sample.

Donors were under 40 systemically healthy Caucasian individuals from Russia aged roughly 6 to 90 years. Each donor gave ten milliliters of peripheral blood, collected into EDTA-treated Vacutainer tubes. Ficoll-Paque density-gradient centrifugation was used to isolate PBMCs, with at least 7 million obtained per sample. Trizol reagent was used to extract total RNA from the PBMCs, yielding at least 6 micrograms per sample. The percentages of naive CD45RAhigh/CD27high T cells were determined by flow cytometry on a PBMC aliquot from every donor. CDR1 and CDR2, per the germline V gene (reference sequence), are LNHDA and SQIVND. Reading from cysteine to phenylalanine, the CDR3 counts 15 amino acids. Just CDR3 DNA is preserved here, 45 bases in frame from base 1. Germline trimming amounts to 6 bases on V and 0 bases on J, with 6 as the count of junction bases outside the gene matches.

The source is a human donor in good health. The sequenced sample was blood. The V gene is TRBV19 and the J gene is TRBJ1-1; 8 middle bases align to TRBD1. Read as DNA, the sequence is TGTGCCAGTAGCTGGCAGGGGGCTTTGAACACTGAAGCTTTCTTT. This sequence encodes CASSWQGALNTEAFF.